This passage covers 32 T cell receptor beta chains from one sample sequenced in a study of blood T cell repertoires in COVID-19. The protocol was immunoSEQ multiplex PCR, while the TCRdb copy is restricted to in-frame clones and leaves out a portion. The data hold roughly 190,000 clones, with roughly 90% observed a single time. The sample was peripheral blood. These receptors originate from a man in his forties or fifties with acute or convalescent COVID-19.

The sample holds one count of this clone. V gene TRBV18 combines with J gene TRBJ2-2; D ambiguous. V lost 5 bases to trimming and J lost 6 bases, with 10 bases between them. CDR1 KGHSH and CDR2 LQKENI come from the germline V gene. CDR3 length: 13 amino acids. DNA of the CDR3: TGTGCCAGCTCAACCGGTGAGGCCGGGGAGCTGTTTTTT. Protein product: CASSTGEAGELFF.

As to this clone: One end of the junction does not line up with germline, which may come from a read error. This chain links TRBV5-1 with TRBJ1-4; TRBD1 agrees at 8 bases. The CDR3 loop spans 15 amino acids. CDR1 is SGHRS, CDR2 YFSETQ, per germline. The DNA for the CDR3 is TGCGCCAACAGCAGCTCAGGGGGCGTTAATGAAAAACTGTTTTTT. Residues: CANSSSGGVNEKLFF.

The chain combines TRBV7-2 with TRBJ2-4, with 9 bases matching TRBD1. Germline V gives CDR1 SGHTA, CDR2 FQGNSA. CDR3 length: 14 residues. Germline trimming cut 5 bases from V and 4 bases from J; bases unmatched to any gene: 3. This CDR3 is CASSPGTGKNIQYF. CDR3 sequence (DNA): TGTGCCAGCAGCCCAGGGACAGGGAAAAACATTCAGTACTTC.

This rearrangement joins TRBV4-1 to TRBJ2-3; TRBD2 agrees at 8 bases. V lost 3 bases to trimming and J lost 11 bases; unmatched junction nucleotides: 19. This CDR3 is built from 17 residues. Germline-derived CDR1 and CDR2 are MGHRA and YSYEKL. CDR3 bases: TGCGCCAGCAGCCAGTCCACCGGGACTAGTCTGTCAATCGGGCAGTATTTT. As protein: CASSQSTGTSLSIGQYF.

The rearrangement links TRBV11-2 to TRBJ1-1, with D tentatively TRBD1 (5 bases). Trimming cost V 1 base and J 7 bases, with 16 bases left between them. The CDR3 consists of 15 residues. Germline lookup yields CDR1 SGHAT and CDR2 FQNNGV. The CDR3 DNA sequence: TGTGCCAGCAGCTTAGGCTCAACAGGTTTGAATGAAGCTTTCTTT. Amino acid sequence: CASSLGSTGLNEAFF. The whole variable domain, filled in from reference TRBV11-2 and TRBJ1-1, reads EAGVAQSPRYKIIEKRQSVAFWCNPISGHATLYWYQQILGQGPKLLIQFQNNGVVDDSQLPKDRFSAERLKGVDSTLKIQPAKLEDSAVYLCASSLGSTGLNEAFFGQGTRLTVV.

The CDR3, as DNA: TGTGCCACGGACCGCGGGGGGTTCGCGAACGAGCAGTACTTC. Translating it yields CATDRGGFANEQYF. J is TRBJ2-7 and V is TRBV21-1; TRBD2 is taken as the D call from the table, unchecked against the DNA. TRBV21-1 is tagged as a pseudogene. CDR3 length: 14 residues.

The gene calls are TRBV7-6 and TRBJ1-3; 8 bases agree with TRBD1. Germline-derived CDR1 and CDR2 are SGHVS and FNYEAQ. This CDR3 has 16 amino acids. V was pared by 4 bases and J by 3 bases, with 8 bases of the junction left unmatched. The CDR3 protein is CASSSQQGDGGNTIYF. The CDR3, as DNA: TGTGCCAGCAGCTCGCAACAGGGGGACGGTGGAAACACCATATATTTT.

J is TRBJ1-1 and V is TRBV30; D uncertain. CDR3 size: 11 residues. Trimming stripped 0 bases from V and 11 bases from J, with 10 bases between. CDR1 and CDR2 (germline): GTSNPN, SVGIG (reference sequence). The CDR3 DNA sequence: TGTGCCTGGAGTGTAAACGCCGCGGCTTTCTTT. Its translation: CAWSVNAAAFF.

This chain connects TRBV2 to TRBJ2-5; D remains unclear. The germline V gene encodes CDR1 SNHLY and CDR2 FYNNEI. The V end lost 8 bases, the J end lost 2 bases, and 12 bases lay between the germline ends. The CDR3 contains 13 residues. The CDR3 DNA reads TGTGCCAGCTCGGTTGGGCAACAAGAGACCCAGTACTTC. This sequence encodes CASSVGQQETQYF.

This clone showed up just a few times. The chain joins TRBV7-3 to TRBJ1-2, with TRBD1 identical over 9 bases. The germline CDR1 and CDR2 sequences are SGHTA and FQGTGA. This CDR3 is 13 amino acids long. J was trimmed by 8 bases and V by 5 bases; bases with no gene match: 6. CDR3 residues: CASSARDRAGYTF. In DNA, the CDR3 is TGTGCCAGCAGCGCCCGGGACAGGGCGGGCTACACCTTC.

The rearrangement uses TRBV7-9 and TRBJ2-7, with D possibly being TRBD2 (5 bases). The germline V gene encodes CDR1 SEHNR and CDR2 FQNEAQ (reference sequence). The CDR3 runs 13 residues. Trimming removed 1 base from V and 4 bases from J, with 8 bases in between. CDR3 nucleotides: TGTGCCAGCAGCTTAGACTGGGAGTACGAGCAGTACGTC. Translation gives CASSLDWEYEQYV.

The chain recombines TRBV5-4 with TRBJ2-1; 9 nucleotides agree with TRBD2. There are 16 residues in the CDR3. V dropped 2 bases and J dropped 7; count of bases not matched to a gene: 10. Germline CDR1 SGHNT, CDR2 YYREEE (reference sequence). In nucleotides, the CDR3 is TGTGCCAGCAGCTTCCCGCGGGGGGGCCCGGGGAATGAGCAGTTCTTC. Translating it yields CASSFPRGGPGNEQFF.

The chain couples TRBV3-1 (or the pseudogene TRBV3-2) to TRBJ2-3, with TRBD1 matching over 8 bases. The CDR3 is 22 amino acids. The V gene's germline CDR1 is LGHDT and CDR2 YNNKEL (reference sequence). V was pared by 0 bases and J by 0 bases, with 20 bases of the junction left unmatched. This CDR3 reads CASSQDPARWDRLRYSTDTQYF. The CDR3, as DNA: TGTGCCAGCAGCCAAGATCCGGCCCGGTGGGACAGGTTGAGGTATAGCACAGATACGCAGTATTTT.

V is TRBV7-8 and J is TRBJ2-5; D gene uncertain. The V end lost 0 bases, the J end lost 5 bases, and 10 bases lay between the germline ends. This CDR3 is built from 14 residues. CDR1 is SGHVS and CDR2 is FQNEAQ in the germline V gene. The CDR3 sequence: CASSLARSRETQYF. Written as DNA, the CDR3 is TGTGCCAGCAGCTTAGCGCGATCTAGGGAGACCCAGTACTTC.

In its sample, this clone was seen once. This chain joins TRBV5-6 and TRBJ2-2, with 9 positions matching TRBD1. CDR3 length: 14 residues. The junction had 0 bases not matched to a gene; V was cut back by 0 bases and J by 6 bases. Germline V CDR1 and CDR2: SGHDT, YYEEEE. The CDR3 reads CASSLGTGAGELFF. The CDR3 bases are TGTGCCAGCAGCTTGGGGACAGGGGCCGGGGAGCTGTTTTTT. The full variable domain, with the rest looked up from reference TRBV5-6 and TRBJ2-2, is DAGVTQSPTHLIKTRGQQVTLRCSPKSGHDTVSWYQQALGQGPQFIFQYYEEEERQRGNFPDRFSGHQFPNYSSELNVNALLLGDSALYLCASSLGTGAGELFFGEGSRLTVL.

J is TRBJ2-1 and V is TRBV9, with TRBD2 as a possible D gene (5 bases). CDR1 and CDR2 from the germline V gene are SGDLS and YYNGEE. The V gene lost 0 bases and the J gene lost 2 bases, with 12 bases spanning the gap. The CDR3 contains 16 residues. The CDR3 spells CASSVAARAPYNEQFF. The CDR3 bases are TGTGCCAGCAGCGTAGCCGCGAGGGCACCCTACAATGAGCAGTTCTTC.

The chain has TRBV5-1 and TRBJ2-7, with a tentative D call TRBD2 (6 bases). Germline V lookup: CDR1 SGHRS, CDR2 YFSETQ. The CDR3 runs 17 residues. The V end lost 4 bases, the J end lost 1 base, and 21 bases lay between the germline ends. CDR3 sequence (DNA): TGCGCCAGCAGCGGCGGTGGGGGGTCCATCCAATCCTACGAGCAGTACTTC. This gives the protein CASSGGGGSIQSYEQYF.

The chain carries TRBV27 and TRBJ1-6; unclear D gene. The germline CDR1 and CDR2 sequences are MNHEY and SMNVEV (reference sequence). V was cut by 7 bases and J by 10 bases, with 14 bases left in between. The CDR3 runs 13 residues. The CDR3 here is CASTPVFGSPLHF. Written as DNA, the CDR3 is TGTGCCAGCACCCCAGTTTTCGGGTCACCCCTCCACTTT.

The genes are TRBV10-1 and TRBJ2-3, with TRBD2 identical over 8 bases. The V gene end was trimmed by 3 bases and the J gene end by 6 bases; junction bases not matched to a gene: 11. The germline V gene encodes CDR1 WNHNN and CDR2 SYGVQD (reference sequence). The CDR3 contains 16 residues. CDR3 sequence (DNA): TGCGCCAGCAGTGAATCCCTAGCGGGCGTGTGGGATACGCAGTATTTT. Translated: CASSESLAGVWDTQYF.

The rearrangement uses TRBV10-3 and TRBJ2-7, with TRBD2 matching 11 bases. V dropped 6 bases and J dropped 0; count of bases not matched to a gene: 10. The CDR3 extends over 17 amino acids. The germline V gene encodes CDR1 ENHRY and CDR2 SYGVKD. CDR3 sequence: CAIRQGLAAAPSYEQYF. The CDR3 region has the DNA TGTGCCATCAGACAGGGACTAGCGGCAGCCCCCTCCTACGAGCAGTACTTC.

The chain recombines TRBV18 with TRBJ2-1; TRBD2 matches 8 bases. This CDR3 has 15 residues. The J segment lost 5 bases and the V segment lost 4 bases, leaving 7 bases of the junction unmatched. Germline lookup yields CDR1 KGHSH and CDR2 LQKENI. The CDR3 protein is CASSLLAGRDNEQFF. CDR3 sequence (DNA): TGTGCCAGCTCACTTCTAGCGGGTCGCGACAATGAGCAGTTCTTC.

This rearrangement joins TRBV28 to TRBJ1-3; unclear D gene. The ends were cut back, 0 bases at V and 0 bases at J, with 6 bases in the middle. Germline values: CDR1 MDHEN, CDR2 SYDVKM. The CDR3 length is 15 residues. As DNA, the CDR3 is TGTGCCAGCAGTTTATGGGCAGACTCTGGAAACACCATATATTTT. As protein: CASSLWADSGNTIYF. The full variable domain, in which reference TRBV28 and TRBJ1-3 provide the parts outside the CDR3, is DVKVTQSSRYLVKRTGEKVFLECVQDMDHENMFWYRQDPGLGLRLIYFSYDVKMKEKGDIPEGYSVSREKKERFSLILESASTNQTSMYLCASSLWADSGNTIYFGEGSWLTVV.

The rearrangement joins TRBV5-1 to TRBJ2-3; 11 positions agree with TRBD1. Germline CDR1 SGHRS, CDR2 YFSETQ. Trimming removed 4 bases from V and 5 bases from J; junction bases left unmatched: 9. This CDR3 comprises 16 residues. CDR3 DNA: TGCGCCAGCAGCCAAGGACAGGGGGCCCACCGAGATACGCAGTATTTT. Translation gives CASSQGQGAHRDTQYF.

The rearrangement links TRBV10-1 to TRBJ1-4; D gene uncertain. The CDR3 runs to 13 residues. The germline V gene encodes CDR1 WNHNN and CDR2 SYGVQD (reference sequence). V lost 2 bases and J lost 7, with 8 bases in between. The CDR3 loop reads CASSEAGVEKLFF. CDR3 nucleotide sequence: TGCGCCAGCAGTGAGGCAGGCGTTGAAAAACTGTTTTTT.

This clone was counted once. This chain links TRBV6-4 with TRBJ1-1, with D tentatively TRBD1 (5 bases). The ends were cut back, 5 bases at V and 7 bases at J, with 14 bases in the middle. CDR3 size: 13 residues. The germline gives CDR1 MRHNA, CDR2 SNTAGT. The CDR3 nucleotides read TGTGCCAGCAGTTCCGAAAACGGGGGTGAAGCTTTCTTT. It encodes CASSSENGGEAFF.

The CDR3 sequence is CASSSTGRAFF. CDR3 nucleotides: TGTGCCAGCAGTTCTACAGGGAGAGCTTTCTTT. The J gene is TRBJ1-1, the V gene TRBV27; D is possibly TRBD1 (6 bases). The CDR3 sequence is 11 residues long. V gave up 4 bases and J gave up 10 bases, with 10 bases separating them. Germline loops: CDR1 MNHEY, CDR2 SMNVEV (reference sequence).

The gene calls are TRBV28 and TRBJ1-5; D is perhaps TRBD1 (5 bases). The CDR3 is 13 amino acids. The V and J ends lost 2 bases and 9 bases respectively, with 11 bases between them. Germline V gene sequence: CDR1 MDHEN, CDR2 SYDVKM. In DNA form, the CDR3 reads TGTGCCAGCAGTTTAGGGGGGGGAGGGCCCCAGCATTTT. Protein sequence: CASSLGGGGPQHF. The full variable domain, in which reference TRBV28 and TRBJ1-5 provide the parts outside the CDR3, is DVKVTQSSRYLVKRTGEKVFLECVQDMDHENMFWYRQDPGLGLRLIYFSYDVKMKEKGDIPEGYSVSREKKERFSLILESASTNQTSMYLCASSLGGGGPQHFGDGTRLSIL.

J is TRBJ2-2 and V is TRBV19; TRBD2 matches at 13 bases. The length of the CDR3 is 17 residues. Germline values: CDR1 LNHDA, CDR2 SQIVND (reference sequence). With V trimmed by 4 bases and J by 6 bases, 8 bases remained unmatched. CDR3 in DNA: TGTGCCAGTAGTAAACTAGCGGGAGGGCAAGTTGCCGGGGAGCTGTTTTTT. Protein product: CASSKLAGGQVAGELFF.

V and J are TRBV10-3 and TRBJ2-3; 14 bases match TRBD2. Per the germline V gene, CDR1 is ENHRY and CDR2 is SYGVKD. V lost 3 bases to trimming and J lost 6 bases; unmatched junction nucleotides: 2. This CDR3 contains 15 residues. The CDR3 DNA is TGTGCCATCAGTGAACGGACTAGCGGGAGGGATACGCAGTATTTT. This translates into CAISERTSGRDTQYF.

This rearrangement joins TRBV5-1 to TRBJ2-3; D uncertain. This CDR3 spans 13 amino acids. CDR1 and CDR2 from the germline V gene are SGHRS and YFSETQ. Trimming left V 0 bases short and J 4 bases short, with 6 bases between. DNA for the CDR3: TGCGCCAGCAGCTTGGTGTGGCCAGATACGCAGTATTTT. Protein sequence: CASSLVWPDTQYF.

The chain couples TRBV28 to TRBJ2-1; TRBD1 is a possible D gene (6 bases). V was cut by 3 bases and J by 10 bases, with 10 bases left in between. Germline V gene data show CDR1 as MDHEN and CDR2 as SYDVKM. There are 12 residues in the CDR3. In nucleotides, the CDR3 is TGTGCCAGCAGTTTCGGACAGTTAGAGCAGTTCTTC. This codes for CASSFGQLEQFF.

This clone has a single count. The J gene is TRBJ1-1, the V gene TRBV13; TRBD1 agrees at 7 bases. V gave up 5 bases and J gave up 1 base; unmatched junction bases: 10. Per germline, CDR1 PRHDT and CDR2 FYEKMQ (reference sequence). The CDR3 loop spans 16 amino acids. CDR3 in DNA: TGTGCCAGCAGCACCCGACAGGGATACTGGAACACTGAAGCTTTCTTT. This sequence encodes CASSTRQGYWNTEAFF.